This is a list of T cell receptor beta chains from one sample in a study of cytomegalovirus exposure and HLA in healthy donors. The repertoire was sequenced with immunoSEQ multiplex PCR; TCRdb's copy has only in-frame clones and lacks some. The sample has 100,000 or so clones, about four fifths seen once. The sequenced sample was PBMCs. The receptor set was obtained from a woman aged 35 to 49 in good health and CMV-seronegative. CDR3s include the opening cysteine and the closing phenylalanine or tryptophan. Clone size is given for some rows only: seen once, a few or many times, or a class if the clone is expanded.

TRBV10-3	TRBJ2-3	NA	CAIAARGQWNTQYF
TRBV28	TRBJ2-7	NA	CASIEGVRNEQYF
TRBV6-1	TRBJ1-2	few	CASSEGRGRDGYTF
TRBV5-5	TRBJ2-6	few	CASSLGSGGTGANVLTF
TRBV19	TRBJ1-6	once	CASSIVQGGSPLHF
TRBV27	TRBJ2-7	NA	CASRVWRSSYEQYF
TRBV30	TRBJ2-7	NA	CAWMTGSEQYF
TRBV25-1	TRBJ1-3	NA	CASSEDFVGNTIYF
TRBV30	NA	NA	CAWSVRGYEQYF
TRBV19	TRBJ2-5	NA	CATRSSDQETQYF
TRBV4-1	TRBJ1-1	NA	CASSQDTGGNTEAFF
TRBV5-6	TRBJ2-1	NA	CASSSTGYNEQFF
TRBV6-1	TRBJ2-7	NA	CASKVAGPHHEQYF
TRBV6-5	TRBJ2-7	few	CASSYAAGGNYEQYF
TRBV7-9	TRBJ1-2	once	CASSPGTKTREGYTF
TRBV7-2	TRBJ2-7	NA	CASSVLAGGTYEQYF
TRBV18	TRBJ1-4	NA	CASSASGEKLFF
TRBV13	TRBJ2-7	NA	CASSLAASGVYEQYF
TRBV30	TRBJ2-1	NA	CAWSVPGVEQFF
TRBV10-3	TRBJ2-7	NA	CAISLGQGSEQYF